The next 15 T cell receptor beta chains were all read from a single sample in a study of T cell responses to AZD1222 COVID-19 vaccine. Measured with immunoSEQ multiplex PCR; TCRdb has only the in-frame clones, and not every one. Here the sample spans around 100,000 clones, around nine tenths being singletons. This specimen was peripheral blood, taken 28 days after the second dose of the MenACWY control vaccine. These receptors all stem from an adult who received the MenACWY meningococcal vaccine as a control.

The J gene is TRBJ1-2, the V gene TRBV13, with D possibly TRBD1 on 5 matching bases. The CDR3 totals 14 residues. Germline V gene data show CDR1 as PRHDT and CDR2 as FYEKMQ (reference sequence). Trimming removed 2 bases at V and 7 bases at J, with 14 bases between. As DNA, the CDR3 is TGTGCCAGCAGCTTAAGAGCAGGGAATATTGGCTACACCTTC. Translating gives CASSLRAGNIGYTF.

The chain is built from TRBV28 and TRBJ2-5; the match to TRBD1 covers 12 bases. Germline CDR1 reads MDHEN; CDR2 reads SYDVKM. Trimming at V came to 6 bases and at J to 8 bases, leaving 7 bases not matched to a gene. CDR3 length: 14 residues. This chain's CDR3 is CASRHTGTGGTQYF. As DNA, the CDR3 is TGTGCCAGCAGACACACCGGGACAGGGGGCACCCAGTACTTC.

The J gene is TRBJ2-2, the V gene TRBV7-9, with D hard to call. Trimming pared 5 bases from V and 7 bases from J, leaving 8 bases between. CDR3 length equals 12 residues. Germline V CDR1 and CDR2: SEHNR, FQNEAQ (reference sequence). Here the CDR3 reads CASSPTNGELFF. CDR3 bases: TGTGCCAGCAGCCCGACGAACGGGGAGCTGTTTTTT.

The genes are TRBV5-1 and TRBJ1-2, with a possible D match to TRBD1 (5 bases). Germline V lookup: CDR1 SGHRS, CDR2 YFSETQ. V dropped 2 bases and J dropped 8 bases, with 16 bases sitting between them. CDR3 length equals 14 residues. CDR3 nucleotides: TGCGCCAGCAGCTTTGGGGGAAGGGGCCCGGGCTACACCTTC. This gives the protein CASSFGGRGPGYTF.

The rearrangement uses TRBV6-5 and TRBJ2-5, with 7 bases matching TRBD1. Germline V gene data show CDR1 as MNHEY and CDR2 as SVGAGI. This CDR3 spans 15 amino acids. After removal of 6 bases from V and 5 bases from J, the junction contained 12 bases not matched to a gene. The CDR3 region is CASRSEDRVWETQYF. The CDR3 nucleotides read TGTGCCAGCAGATCAGAAGACAGGGTTTGGGAGACCCAGTACTTC.

The CDR3 region is CASSLFDNEQFF. The CDR3 nucleotides are TGTGCCAGCAGCCTTTTTGACAATGAGCAGTTCTTC. The chain carries TRBV9 and TRBJ2-1; D is ambiguous. Germline-derived CDR1 and CDR2 are SGDLS and YYNGEE. The CDR3 loop spans 12 amino acids. The V end lost 4 bases, the J end lost 5 bases, and 7 bases lay between the germline ends.

The rearrangement links TRBV2 to TRBJ2-5; D ambiguous. This CDR3 region has 14 residues. From germline, CDR1 is SNHLY and CDR2 FYNNEI. V was trimmed by 2 bases and J by 5 bases, leaving 12 bases between them. The CDR3 is CASSESPRKETQYF. CDR3 sequence (DNA): TGTGCCAGCAGTGAAAGCCCTAGGAAGGAGACCCAGTACTTC.

V gene TRBV7-2 combines with J gene TRBJ2-3; 7 positions agree with TRBD2. Unmatched junction bases numbered 4, after V lost 8 bases and J lost 2 bases. The CDR3 is made up of 13 amino acids. The germline gives CDR1 SGHTA, CDR2 FQGNSA. The CDR3 here is CASSAGYTDTQYF. The CDR3 bases are TGTGCCAGCTCAGCGGGGTACACAGATACGCAGTATTTT. Drawing the rest from reference TRBV7-2 and TRBJ2-3, the complete variable domain is GAGVSQSPSNKVTEKGKDVELRCDPISGHTALYWYRQSLGQGLEFLIYFQGNSAPDKSGLPSDRFSAERTGGSVSTLTIQRTQQEDSAVYLCASSAGYTDTQYFGPGTRLTVL.

The V gene is TRBV7-7, the J gene TRBJ2-7; D is undetermined. Germline V CDR1 and CDR2: SSHAT, FNYEAQ (reference sequence). The CDR3 totals 13 residues. With 1 base removed from V and 5 bases from J, the gap between germline ends came to 9 bases. The CDR3 loop is CASSLGLSDEQYF. CDR3 nucleotides: TGTGCCAGCAGCTTAGGGTTGTCAGACGAGCAGTACTTC. The full variable domain, its missing parts supplied by reference TRBV7-7 and TRBJ2-7, is GAGVSQSPRYKVTKRGQDVTLRCDPISSHATLYWYQQALGQGPEFLTYFNYEAQPDKSGLPSDRFSAERPEGSISTLTIQRTEQRDSAMYRCASSLGLSDEQYFGPGTRLTVT.

The CDR3 DNA sequence: TGTGCCAGCAGCGACCCCGGGACAGGGAGACGAAACACCATATATTTT. Amino acids: CASSDPGTGRRNTIYF. The chain joins TRBV7-9 to TRBJ1-3, with 9 bases identical to TRBD1. The trim removed 5 bases at V and 5 bases at J, leaving 10 bases unmatched. Germline V gene sequence: CDR1 SEHNR, CDR2 FQNEAQ (reference sequence). The CDR3 sequence is 16 residues long.

The V and J genes are TRBV7-2 and TRBJ1-2, with 7 bases lining up with TRBD1. CDR3 length: 14 residues. V lost 1 base and J lost 6; bases outside the gene matches: 5. Per the germline V gene, CDR1 is SGHTA and CDR2 is FQGNSA. CDR3 residues: CASSLDRGVNGYTF. The CDR3 nucleotides read TGTGCCAGCAGCTTAGACAGGGGTGTAAATGGCTACACCTTC.

The chain combines TRBV4-3 with TRBJ2-7; TRBD1 agrees at 8 bases. Germline V gives CDR1 LGHNA, CDR2 YSLEER. V trimming: 0 bases; J trimming: 2 bases; junction bases outside the gene matches: 6. The CDR3 sequence is 16 residues long. DNA for the CDR3: TGCGCCAGCAGCCAAGATACAGGGGGAGTAGCCTACGAGCAGTACTTC. Translating it yields CASSQDTGGVAYEQYF.

The chain carries TRBV2 and TRBJ1-1; 8 bases map to TRBD1. J lost 6 bases, V lost 1 base, and 7 bases had no gene match. The length of the CDR3 is 15 residues. Germline values: CDR1 SNHLY, CDR2 FYNNEI. The CDR3 region is CASSEEDRGFAEAFF. The CDR3 nucleotides are TGTGCCAGCAGTGAAGAAGACAGGGGTTTTGCTGAAGCTTTCTTT.

CDR3 nucleotide sequence: TGTGCCAGCAGCCAACCGGGACAGGGAACTTACGAGCAGTACTTC. Protein product: CASSQPGQGTYEQYF. The chain uses TRBV3-1 (or the pseudogene TRBV3-2) and TRBJ2-7, with 9 bases that match TRBD1. The ends lost 2 bases at V and 4 bases at J; junction bases unmatched: 6. The CDR3 runs to 15 residues. CDR1 is LGHDT, CDR2 YNNKEL, per germline (reference sequence).

The chain uses TRBV28 and TRBJ2-1; D may be TRBD2 (7 bases). Trimming left V 7 bases short and J 3 bases short, with 16 bases between. This CDR3 contains 15 residues. Per the germline V gene, CDR1 is MDHEN and CDR2 is SYDVKM. CDR3 nucleotide sequence: TGTGCCAGCACCGAGGGGGGGGCCAACTACAATGAGCAGTTCTTC. It translates to CASTEGGANYNEQFF.